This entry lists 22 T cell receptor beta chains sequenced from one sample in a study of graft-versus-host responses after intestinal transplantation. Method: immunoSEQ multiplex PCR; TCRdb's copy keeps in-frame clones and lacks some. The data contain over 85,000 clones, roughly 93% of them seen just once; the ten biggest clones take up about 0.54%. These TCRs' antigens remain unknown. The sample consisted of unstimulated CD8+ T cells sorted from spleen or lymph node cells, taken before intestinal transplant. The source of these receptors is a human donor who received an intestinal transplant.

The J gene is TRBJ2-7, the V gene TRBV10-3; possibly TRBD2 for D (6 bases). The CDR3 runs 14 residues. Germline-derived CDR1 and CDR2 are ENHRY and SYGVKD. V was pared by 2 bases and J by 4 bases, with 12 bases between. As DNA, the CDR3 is TGTGCCATCAGTGAGGAGGAGGGCTCATACGAGCAGTACTTC. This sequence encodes CAISEEEGSYEQYF.

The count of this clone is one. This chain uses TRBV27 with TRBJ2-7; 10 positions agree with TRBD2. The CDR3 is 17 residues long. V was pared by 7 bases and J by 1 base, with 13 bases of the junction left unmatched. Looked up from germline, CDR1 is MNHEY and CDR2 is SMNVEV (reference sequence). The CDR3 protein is CASTTGVAGGQSYEQYF. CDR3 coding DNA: TGTGCCAGCACCACCGGGGTAGCGGGAGGCCAGTCCTACGAGCAGTACTTC.

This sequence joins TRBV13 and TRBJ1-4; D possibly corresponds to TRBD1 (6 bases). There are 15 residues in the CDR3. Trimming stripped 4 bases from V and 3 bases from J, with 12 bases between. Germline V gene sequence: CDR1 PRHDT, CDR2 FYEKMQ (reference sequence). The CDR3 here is CASSSAGVSNEKLFF. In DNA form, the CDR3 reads TGTGCCAGCAGCTCGGCAGGGGTATCTAATGAAAAACTGTTTTTT.

CDR3 DNA sequence: TGCGCCAGCAGCCAAGTAGGAGGTAGGGCCTACGAGCAGTACTTC. Its translation is CASSQVGGRAYEQYF. The J gene is TRBJ2-7, the V gene TRBV4-1; D may be TRBD2 (5 bases). CDR3 length: 15 residues. Germline CDR1 and CDR2: MGHRA and YSYEKL. Trimming took 1 base from V and 2 from J, leaving 12 bases between them.

The CDR3 region is CASSLGESSGNTIYF. CDR3 bases: TGTGCCAGCAGCTTAGGGGAGAGCTCTGGAAACACCATATATTTT. The rearrangement uses TRBV11-2 and TRBJ1-3; D is uncertain. CDR3 length: 15 residues. V was cut by 1 base and J by 0 bases, with 7 bases left in between. Germline V gene lookup returns CDR1 SGHAT and CDR2 FQNNGV. The whole variable domain, remainder taken from reference TRBV11-2 and TRBJ1-3, is EAGVAQSPRYKIIEKRQSVAFWCNPISGHATLYWYQQILGQGPKLLIQFQNNGVVDDSQLPKDRFSAERLKGVDSTLKIQPAKLEDSAVYLCASSLGESSGNTIYFGEGSWLTVV.

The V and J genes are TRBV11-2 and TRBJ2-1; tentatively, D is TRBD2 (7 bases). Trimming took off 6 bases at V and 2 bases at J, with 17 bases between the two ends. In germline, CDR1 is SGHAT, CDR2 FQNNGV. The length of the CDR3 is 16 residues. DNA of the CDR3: TGTGCCAGCAGTTCAAGGGGGGAGGGTACCTACAATGAGCAGTTCTTC. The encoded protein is CASSSRGEGTYNEQFF.

CDR3 in DNA: TGTGCCAGCAGCGTAGGATGGAGGGGTGGGGCTGCCGAGCAGTTCTTC. It codes for CASSVGWRGGAAEQFF. The rearrangement uses TRBV9 and TRBJ2-1, with D tentatively TRBD2 (6 bases). Germline CDR1 and CDR2: SGDLS and YYNGEE. V was trimmed by 0 bases and J by 10 bases, leaving 20 bases between them. The CDR3 covers 16 residues.

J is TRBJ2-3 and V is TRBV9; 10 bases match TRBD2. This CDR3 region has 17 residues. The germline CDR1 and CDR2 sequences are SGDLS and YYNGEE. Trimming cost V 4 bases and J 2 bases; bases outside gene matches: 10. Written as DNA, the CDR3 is TGTGCCAGCAGCCCTAGGACTAGCGGCCTCTACACAGATACGCAGTATTTT. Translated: CASSPRTSGLYTDTQYF.

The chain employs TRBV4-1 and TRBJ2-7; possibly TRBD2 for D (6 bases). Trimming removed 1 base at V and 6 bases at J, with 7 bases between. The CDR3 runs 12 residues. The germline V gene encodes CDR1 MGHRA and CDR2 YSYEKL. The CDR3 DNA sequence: TGCGCCAGCAGCCAAGGGACTATCGAGCAGTACTTC. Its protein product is CASSQGTIEQYF.

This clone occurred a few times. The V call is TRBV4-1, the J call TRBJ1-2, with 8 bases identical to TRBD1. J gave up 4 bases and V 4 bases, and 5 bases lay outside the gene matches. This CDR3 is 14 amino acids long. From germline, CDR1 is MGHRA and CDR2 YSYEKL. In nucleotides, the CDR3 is TGCGCCAGCAGCCTCGGACAGGGAGGCTATGGCTACACCTTC. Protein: CASSLGQGGYGYTF.

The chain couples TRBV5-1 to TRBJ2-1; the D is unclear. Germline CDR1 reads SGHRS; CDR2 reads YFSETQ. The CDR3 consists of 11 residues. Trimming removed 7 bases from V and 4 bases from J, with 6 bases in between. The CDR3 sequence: CASQLYNEQFF. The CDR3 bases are TGCGCCAGCCAACTGTACAATGAGCAGTTCTTC.

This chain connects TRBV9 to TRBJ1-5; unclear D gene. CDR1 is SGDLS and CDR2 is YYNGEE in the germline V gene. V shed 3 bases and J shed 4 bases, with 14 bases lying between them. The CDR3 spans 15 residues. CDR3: CASSAFGSVNQPQHF. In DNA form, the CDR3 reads TGTGCCAGCAGCGCTTTTGGAAGCGTTAATCAGCCCCAGCATTTT.

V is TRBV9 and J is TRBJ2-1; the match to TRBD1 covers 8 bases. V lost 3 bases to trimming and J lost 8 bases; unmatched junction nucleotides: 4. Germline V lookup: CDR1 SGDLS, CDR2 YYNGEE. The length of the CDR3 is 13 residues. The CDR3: CASSALTGDEQFF. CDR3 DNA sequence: TGTGCCAGCAGCGCCCTGACAGGGGATGAGCAGTTCTTC.

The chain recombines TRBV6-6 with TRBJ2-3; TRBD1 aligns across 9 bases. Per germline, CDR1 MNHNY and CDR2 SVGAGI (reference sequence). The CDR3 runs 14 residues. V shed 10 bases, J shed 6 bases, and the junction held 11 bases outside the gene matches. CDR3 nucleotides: TGTGCCACAACAGGGGGCGGTTTTGTGGATACGCAGTATTTT. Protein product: CATTGGGFVDTQYF.

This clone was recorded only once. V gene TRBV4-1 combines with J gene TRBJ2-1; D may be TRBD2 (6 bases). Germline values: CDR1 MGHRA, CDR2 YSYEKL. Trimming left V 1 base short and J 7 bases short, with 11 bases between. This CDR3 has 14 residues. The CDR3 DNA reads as TGCGCCAGCAGCCAAGTCTCAGGGAGGAATGAGCAGTTCTTC. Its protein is CASSQVSGRNEQFF.

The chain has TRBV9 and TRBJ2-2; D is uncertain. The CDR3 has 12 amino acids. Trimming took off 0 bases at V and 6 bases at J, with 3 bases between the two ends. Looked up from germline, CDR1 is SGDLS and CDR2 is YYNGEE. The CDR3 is CASSVGSGELFF. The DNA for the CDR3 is TGTGCCAGCAGCGTAGGGTCCGGGGAGCTGTTTTTT.

DNA for the CDR3: TGTGCCAGCAGCCGACTATGGGGTGATACAGATACGCAGTATTTT. Protein: CASSRLWGDTDTQYF. The gene calls are TRBV7-6 and TRBJ2-3; TRBD2 is a possible D gene (5 bases). The CDR3 has 15 amino acids. Trimming pared 5 bases from V and 3 bases from J, leaving 15 bases between. CDR1 and CDR2 from the germline V gene are SGHVS and FNYEAQ.

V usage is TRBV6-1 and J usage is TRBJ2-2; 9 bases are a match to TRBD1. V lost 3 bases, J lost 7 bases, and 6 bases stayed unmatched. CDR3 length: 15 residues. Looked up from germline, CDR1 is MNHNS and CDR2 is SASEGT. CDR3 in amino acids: CASSEGTGSGGELFF. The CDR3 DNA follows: TGTGCCAGCAGTGAGGGGACAGGGAGTGGCGGGGAGCTGTTTTTT.

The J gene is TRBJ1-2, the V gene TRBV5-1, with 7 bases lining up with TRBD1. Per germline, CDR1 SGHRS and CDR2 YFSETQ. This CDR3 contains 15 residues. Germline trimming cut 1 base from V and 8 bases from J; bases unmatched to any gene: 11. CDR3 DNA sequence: TGCGCCAGCAGCTTGCTGGTACAGGGACAGTTGGGCTACACCTTC. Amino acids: CASSLLVQGQLGYTF.

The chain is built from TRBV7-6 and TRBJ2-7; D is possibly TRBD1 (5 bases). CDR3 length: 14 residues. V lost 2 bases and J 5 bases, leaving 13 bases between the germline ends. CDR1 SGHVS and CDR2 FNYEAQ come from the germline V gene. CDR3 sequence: CASSLQGNANEQYF. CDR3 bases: TGTGCCAGCAGCTTACAGGGAAACGCAAACGAGCAGTACTTC.

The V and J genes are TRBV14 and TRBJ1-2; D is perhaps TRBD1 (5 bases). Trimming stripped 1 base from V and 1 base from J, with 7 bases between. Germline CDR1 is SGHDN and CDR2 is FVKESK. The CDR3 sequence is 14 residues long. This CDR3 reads CASSQVGLNYGYTF. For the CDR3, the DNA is TGTGCCAGCAGCCAAGTGGGACTTAACTATGGCTACACCTTC.

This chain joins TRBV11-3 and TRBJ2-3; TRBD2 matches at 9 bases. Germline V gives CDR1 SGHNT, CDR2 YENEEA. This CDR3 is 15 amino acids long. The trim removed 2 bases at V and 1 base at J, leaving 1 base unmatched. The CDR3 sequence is CASSLRTSGTDTQYF. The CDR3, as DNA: TGTGCCAGCAGCTTAAGGACTAGCGGCACAGATACGCAGTATTTT.